Below, one T cell receptor beta chain is given with its context. Its antigen is undetermined. The CDR3 consists of 15 residues. Trimming took 6 bases from V and 3 from J; bases not matched to a gene: 4. The germline V gene encodes CDR1 DFQATT and CDR2 SNEGSKA (reference sequence). TCRdb called the RT-PCR reads again in MiXCR, with one record for every CDR3 protein. The table has fewer than 600,000 distinct CDR3 sequences, approximately 7.2% seen once. This sample was taken from a study of response to subunit inactivated influenza vaccine. Overall study findings and caveats: It was the authors' suggestion that each seasonal influenza vaccination recruits few new T cells.

The receptor was derived from a man between 50 and 75 years old who received an inactivated influenza vaccine. The genes are TRBV20-1 and TRBJ2-3; 15 nucleotides line up with TRBD2. The sequenced sample was PBMCs from blood, obtained about 24 months after vaccination. The CDR3 DNA follows: TGCAGTGCCCCGGGACTAGCGGGGGGTACAGATACGCAGTATTTT. This translates into CSAPGLAGGTDTQYF.